This T cell receptor (beta chain) emerged from a study of Graves' ophthalmopathy and Graves' hyperthyroidism. This clonotype showed up many times. TCR beta CDR3 amplification used RNA transcripts. RT-PCR with HTBI primers came first, then second-round multiplex PCR. TCRdb called the multiplex PCR reads again in MiXCR, with one record for every CDR3 protein. The repertoire includes approximately 330,000 distinct CDR3 sequences, 15% to 20% of them detected once, and about 12% sits in the top ten. With 4 bases clipped from V and 4 bases from J, the junction kept 15 bases outside the gene matches. This CDR3 has 17 amino acids. The V gene's germline CDR1 is KGHSH and CDR2 LQKENI. It was from roughly 10 ml of fresh peripheral blood that the PBMCs came.

This TCR was sampled from an adult man with Graves' ophthalmopathy. Sequences were obtained from peripheral blood. The chain combines TRBV18 with TRBJ1-1, with TRBD1 matching over 7 bases. Here the CDR3 reads CASSRQGSTVKPTEAFF. CDR3 in DNA: TGTGCCAGCTCACGACAGGGAAGTACAGTGAAACCCACTGAAGCTTTCTTT.